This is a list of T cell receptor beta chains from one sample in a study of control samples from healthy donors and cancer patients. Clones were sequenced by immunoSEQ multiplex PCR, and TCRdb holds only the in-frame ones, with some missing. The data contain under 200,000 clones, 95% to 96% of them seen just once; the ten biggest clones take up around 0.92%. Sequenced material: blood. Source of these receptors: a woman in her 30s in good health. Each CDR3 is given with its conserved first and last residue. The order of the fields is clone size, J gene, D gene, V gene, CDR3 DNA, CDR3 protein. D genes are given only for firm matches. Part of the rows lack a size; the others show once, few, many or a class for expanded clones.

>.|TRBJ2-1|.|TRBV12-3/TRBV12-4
TGTGCCAGCATGCAGGAGCTCTACAATGAGCAGTTCTTC
CASMQELYNEQFF
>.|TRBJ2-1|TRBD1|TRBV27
TGTGCCAGCAGTTTAACGGGACAGGGCTACAATGAGCAGTTCTTC
CASSLTGQGYNEQFF
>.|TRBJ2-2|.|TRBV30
TGTGCCTGGGGTAACAGGGAATCGGGAACCGGGGAGCTGTTTTTT
CAWGNRESGTGELFF
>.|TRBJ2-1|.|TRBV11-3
TGTGCCAGCAGCTTAGATTGGAGGGAGTACCACAATGAGCAGTTCTTC
CASSLDWREYHNEQFF
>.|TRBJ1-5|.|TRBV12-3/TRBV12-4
TGTGCCAGCGGCCTGAACTCCAATCAGCCCCAGCATTTT
CASGLNSNQPQHF
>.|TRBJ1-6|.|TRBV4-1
TGCGCCAGCAGCCAAGATGAGTACTCCTATAATTCACCCCTCCACTTT
CASSQDEYSYNSPLHF
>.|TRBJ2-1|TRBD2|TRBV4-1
TGCGCCAGCACCCCGCGGGGGATGAGCTCCTACAATGAGCAGTTCTTC
CASTPRGMSSYNEQFF
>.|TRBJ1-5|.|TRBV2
TGTGCCAGCAGTGCGGATCTTCTTAAGCCCCAGCATTTT
CASSADLLKPQHF
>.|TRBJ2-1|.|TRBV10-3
TGTGCCATCAGTGAGACTGGCAATGAGCAGTTCTTC
CAISETGNEQFF
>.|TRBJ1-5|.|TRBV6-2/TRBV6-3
TGTGCCAGCAGTTACTCGACGTTTCAGGGCTACCAGCCCCAGCATTTT
CASSYSTFQGYQPQHF
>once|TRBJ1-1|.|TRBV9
TGTGCCAGCAGCGTAGGGGGCTGGGACACTGAAGCTTTCTTT
CASSVGGWDTEAFF
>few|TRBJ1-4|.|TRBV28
TGTGCCAGCAGTCGATCAGATGTCGGTAATGAAAAACTGTTTTTT
CASSRSDVGNEKLFF
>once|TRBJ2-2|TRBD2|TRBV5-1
TGCGCCAGCAGCCCGATAGCGGGAGGCACCGGGGAGCTGTTTTTT
CASSPIAGGTGELFF
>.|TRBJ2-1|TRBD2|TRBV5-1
TGCGCCAGCAGCACCGGACTAGCGCCCCACCCGAATGAGCAGTTCTTC
CASSTGLAPHPNEQFF
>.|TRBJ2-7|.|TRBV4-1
TGCGCCAGCAGCCAAGCCCTAGGGAGCCCAACTACCTTC
CASSQALGSPTTF
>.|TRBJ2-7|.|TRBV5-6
TGTGCCAGCAGCTTCTTAGCGCTGGCCTACGAGCAGTACTTC
CASSFLALAYEQYF
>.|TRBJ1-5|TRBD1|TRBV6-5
TGTGCCAGCAGCGGGACAGGGGGACAGCCCCAGCATTTT
CASSGTGGQPQHF
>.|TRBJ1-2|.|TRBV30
TGTGCCTGGGCGAGGGGATCCGGCTACACCTTC
CAWARGSGYTF
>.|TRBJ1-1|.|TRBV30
TGTGCCTGGAGCAGGGGCCGAGGGCCTGAAGCTTTCTTT
CAWSRGRGPEAFF
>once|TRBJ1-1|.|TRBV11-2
TGTGCCTCCCAGGCTTCTGAAGCTTTCTTT
CASQASEAFF
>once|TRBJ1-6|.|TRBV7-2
TGTGCCAGCAGCTTAGAGGTGGCGCAGGGCAAAAATTCACCCCTCCACTTT
CASSLEVAQGKNSPLHF
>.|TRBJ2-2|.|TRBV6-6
TGTGCCAGCAGTTACTCAGCAGGGGTCACCGGGGAGCTGTTTTTT
CASSYSAGVTGELFF
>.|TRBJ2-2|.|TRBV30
TGTGCCTGGACTAGGTGGGGGGCTGACACCGGGGAGCTGTTTTTT
CAWTRWGADTGELFF
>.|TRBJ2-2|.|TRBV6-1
TGTGCCAGCAGTGAGTACACCGGGGAGCTGTTTTTT
CASSEYTGELFF
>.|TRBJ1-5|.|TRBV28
TGTGCCAGCAGTTTGCCCGAGGGGGGGCAAGGTCAGCCCCAGCATTTT
CASSLPEGGQGQPQHF